This T cell receptor beta chain was obtained from a study of blood T cells in healthy people across ages. Primers used in a second PCR of roughly 7 to 11 cycles were a sample-barcoded 5' primer and a J-beta primer mix. TCRdb fed the 5' RACE reads into MiXCR, producing one record per CDR3 protein. This sample has 600,000 to 900,000 distinct CDR3 sequences, with roughly 25% found just once. J gave up 2 bases and V 6 bases, and 8 bases lay outside the gene matches. The CDR3 length is 15 residues. CDR1 is SGHTA, CDR2 FQGNSA, per germline. This sample was also put to use in a study of T cells of mothers and their children. Per that study: Compared with unrelated pairs, related mother-child pairs had slightly higher, non-significant overlap.

The TCR comes from a boy aged 5-17 years in good health. The chain joins TRBV7-2 to TRBJ2-5, with TRBD2 matching over 8 bases. The sequencing input was blood. In DNA form, the CDR3 reads TGTGCCAGCAGATTCCCGTTAGCGGGGCAAGAGACCCAGTACTTC. Translated: CASRFPLAGQETQYF.